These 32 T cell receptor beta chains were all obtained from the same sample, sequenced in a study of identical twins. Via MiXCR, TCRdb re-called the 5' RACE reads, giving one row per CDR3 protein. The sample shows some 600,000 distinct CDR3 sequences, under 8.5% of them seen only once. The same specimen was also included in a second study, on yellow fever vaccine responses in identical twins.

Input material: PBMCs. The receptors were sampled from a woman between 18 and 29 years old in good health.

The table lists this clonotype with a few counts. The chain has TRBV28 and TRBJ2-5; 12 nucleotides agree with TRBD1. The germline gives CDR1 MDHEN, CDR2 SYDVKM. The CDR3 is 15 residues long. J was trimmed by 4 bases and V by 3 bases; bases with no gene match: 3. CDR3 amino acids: CASSLGTGGLETQYF. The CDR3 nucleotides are TGTGCCAGCAGTTTGGGGACAGGGGGCCTAGAGACCCAGTACTTC.

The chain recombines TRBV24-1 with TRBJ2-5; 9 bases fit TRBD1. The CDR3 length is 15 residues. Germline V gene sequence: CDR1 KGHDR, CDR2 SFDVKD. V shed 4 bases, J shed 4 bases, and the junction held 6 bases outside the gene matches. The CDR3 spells CATSDRTGVRETQYF. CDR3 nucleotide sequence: TGTGCCACCAGTGACAGGACAGGGGTGCGAGAGACCCAGTACTTC.

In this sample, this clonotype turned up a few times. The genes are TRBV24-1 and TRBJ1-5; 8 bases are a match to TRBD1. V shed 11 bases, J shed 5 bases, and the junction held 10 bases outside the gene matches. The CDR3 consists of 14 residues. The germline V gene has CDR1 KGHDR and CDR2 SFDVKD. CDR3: CAIPDRVGDQPQHF. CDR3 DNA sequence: TGTGCCATCCCGGACAGGGTTGGCGATCAGCCCCAGCATTTT.

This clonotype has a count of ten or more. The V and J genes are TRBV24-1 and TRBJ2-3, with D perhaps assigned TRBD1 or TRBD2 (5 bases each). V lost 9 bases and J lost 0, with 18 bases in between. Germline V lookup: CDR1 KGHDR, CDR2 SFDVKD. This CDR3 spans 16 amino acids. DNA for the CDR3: TGTGCCACCTTCCGGGACCCACTCAGGAGCACAGATACGCAGTATTTT. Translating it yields CATFRDPLRSTDTQYF.

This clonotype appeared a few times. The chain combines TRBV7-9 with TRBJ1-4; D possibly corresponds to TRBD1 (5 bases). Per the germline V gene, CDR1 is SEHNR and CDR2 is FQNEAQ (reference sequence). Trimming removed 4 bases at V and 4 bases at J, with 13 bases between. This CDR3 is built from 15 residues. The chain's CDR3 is CASSSGRTINEKLFF. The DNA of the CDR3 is TGTGCCAGCAGCTCGGGACGGACAATTAATGAAAAACTGTTTTTT.

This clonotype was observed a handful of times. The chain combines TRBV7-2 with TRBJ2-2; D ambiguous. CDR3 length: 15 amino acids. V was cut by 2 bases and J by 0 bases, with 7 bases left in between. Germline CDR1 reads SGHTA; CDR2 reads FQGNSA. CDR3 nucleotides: TGTGCCAGCAGCTTAACCCTCGCGAACACCGGGGAGCTGTTTTTT. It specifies CASSLTLANTGELFF.

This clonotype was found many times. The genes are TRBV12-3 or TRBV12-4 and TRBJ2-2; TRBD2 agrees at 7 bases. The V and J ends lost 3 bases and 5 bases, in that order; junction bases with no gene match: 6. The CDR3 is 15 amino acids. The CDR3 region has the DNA TGTGCCAGCAGTTTTCCCCAGGGAGGGACCGGGGAGCTGTTTTTT. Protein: CASSFPQGGTGELFF.

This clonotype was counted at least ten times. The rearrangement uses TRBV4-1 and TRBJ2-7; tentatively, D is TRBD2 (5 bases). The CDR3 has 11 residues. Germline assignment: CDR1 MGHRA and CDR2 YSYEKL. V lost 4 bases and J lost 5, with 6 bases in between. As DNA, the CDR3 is TGCGCCAGCAGCCGAGGGAACGAGCAGTACTTC. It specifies CASSRGNEQYF.

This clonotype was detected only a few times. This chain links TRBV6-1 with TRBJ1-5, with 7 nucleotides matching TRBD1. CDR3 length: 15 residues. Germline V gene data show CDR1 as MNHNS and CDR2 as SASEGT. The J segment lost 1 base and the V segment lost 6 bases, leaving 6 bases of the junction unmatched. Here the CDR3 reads CASRPTGLSNQPQHF. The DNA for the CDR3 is TGTGCCAGCAGGCCGACAGGGTTGAGCAATCAGCCCCAGCATTTT.

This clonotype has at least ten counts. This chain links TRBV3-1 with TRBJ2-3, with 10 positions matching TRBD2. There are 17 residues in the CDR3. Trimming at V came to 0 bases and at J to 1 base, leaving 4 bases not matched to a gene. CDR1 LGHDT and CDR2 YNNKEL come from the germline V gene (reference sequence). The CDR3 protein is CASSQDLGTSGTDTQYF. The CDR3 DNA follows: TGTGCCAGCAGCCAAGATCTCGGGACTAGCGGCACAGATACGCAGTATTTT.

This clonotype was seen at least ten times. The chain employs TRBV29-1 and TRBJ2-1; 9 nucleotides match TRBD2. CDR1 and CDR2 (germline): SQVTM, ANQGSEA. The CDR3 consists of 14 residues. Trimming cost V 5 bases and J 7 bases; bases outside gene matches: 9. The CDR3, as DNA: TGCAGCGTTACAGCGGGAGGACGAGTAAATGAGCAGTTCTTC. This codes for CSVTAGGRVNEQFF.

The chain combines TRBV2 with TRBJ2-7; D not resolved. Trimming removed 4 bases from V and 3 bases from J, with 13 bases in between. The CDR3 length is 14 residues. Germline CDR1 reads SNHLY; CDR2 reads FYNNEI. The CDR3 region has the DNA TGTGCCAGCAGTGTTGGCCCAACACTCTACGAGCAGTACGTC. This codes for CASSVGPTLYEQYV.

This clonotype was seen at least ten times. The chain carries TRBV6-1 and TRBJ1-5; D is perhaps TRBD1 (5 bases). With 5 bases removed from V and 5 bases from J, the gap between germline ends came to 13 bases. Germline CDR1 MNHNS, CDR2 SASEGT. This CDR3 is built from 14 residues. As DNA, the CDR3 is TGTGCCAGCAGTCTAAGGGGTGCCGATCAGCCCCAGCATTTT. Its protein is CASSLRGADQPQHF.

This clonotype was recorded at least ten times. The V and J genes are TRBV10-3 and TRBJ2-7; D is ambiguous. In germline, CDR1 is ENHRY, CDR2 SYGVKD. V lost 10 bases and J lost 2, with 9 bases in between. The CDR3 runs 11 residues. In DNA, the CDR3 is TGTGCCACCCATTCCACCTACGAGCAGTACTTC. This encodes CATHSTYEQYF.

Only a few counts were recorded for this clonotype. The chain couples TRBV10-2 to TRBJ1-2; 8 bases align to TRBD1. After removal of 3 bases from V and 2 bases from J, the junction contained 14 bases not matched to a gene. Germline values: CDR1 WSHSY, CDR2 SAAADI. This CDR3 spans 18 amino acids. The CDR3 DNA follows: TGCGCCAGCAGTGAATGGGGGACAGGCGGAGATTCAAACTATGGCTACACCTTC. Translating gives CASSEWGTGGDSNYGYTF.

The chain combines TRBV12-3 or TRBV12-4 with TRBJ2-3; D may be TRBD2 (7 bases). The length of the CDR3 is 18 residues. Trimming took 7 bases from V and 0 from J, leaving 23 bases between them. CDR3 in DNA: TGTGCCAGCACCCCTGGCAGGGAGGGGGACCCTAGCACAGATACGCAGTATTTT. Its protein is CASTPGREGDPSTDTQYF.

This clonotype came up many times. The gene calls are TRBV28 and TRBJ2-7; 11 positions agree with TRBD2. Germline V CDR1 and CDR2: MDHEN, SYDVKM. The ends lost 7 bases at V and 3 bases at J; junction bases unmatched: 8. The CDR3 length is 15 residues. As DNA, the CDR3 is TGTGCCAGCAAAACTCTAGCGGGAGGTGTCTACGAGCAGTACTTC. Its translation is CASKTLAGGVYEQYF.

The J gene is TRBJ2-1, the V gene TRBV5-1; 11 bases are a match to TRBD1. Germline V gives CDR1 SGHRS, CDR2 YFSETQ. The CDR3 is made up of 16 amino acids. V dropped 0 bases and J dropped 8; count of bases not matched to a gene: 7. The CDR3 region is CASSLGGTGGIDEQFF. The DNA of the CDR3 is TGCGCCAGCAGCTTGGGGGGGACAGGGGGGATCGATGAGCAGTTCTTC.

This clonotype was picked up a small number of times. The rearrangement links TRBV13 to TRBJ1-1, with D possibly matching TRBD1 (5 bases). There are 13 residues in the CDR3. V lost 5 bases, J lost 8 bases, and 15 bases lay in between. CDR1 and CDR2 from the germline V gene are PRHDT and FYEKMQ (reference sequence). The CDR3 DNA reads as TGTGCCAGCAGCACCCGAGGGGAGGGGGAAGCTTTCTTT. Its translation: CASSTRGEGEAFF. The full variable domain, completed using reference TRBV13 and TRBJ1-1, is AAGVIQSPRHLIKEKRETATLKCYPIPRHDTVYWYQQGPGQDPQFLISFYEKMQSDKGSIPDRFSAQQFSDYHSELNMSSLELGDSALYFCASSTRGEGEAFFGQGTRLTVV.

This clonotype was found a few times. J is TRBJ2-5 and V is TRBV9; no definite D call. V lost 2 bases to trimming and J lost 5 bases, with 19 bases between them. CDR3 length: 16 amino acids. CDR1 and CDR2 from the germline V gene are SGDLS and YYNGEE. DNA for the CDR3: TGTGCCAGCAGCGTGTCTTCTAGTACGGCTCGGGAGACCCAGTACTTC. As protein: CASSVSSSTARETQYF.

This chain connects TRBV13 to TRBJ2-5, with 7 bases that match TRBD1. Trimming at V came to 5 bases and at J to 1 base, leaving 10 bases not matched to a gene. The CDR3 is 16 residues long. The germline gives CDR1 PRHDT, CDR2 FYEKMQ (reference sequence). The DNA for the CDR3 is TGTGCCAGCAGCCTCCGCTCGACAGGGCTCCAAGAGACCCAGTACTTC. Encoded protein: CASSLRSTGLQETQYF.

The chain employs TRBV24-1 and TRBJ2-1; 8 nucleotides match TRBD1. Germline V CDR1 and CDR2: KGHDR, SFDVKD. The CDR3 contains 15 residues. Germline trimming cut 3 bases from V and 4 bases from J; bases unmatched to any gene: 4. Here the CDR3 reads CATSDGTGLYNEQFF. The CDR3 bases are TGTGCCACCAGTGATGGGACAGGCTTATACAATGAGCAGTTCTTC.

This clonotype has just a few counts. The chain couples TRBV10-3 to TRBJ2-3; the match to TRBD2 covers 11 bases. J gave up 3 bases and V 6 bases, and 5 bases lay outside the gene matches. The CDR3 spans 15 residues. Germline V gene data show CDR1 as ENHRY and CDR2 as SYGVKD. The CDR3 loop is CAISPLAGVTDTQYF. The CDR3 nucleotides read TGTGCCATCAGCCCACTAGCGGGAGTGACAGATACGCAGTATTTT.

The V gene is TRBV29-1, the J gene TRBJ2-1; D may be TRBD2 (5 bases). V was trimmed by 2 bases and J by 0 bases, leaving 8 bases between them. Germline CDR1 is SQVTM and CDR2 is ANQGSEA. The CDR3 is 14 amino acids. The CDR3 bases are TGCAGCGTTGAAAGGCTAGCCTCCTACAATGAGCAGTTCTTC. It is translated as CSVERLASYNEQFF.

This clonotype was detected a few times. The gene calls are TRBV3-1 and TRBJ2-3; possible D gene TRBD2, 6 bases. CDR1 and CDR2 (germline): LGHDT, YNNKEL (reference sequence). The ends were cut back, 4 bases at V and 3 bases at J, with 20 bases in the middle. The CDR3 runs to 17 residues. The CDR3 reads CASSRSGSLRGTDTQYF. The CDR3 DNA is TGTGCCAGCAGCCGGAGCGGGTCCCTCCGAGGGACAGATACGCAGTATTTT.

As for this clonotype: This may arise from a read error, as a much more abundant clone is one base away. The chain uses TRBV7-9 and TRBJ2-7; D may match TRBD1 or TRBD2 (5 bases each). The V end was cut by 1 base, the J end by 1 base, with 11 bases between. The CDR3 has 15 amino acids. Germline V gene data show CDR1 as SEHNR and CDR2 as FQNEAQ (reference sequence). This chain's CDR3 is CASSLDTGPSYEQYF. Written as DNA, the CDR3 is TGTGCCAGCAGCTTAGATACGGGGCCTTCCTACGAGCAGTACTTC.

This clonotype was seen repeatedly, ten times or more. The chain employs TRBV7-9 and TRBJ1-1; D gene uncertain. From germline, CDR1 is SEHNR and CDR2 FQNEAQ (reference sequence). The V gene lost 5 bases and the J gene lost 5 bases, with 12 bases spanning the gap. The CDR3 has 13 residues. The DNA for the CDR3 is TGTGCCAGCAGCCTCATTGGGGAGACTGAAGCTTTCTTT. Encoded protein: CASSLIGETEAFF.

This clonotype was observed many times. The CDR3 nucleotides are TGCGCCAGCGTTATGGGAGCGGCTAGCACAGATACGCAGTATTTT. This translates into CASVMGAASTDTQYF. The gene calls are TRBV5-1 and TRBJ2-3; D possibly corresponds to TRBD2 (5 bases). Between the trimmed V and J ends, which lost 7 bases and 0 bases, there was a span of 15 bases. The CDR3 covers 15 residues. CDR1 is SGHRS and CDR2 is YFSETQ in the germline V gene.

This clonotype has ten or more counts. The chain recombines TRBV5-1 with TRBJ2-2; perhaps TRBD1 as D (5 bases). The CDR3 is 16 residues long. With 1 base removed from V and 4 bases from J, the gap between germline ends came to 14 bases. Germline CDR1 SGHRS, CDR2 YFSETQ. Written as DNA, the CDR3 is TGCGCCAGCAGCTTGTCTGGCAGGGCCCTCACCGGGGAGCTGTTTTTT. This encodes CASSLSGRALTGELFF.

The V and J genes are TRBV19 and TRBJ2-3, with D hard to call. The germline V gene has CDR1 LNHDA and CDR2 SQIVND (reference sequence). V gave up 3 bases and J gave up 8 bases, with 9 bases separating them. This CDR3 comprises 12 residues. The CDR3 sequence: CASSIQERTQYF. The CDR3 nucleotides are TGTGCCAGTAGTATTCAGGAGCGTACGCAGTATTTT.

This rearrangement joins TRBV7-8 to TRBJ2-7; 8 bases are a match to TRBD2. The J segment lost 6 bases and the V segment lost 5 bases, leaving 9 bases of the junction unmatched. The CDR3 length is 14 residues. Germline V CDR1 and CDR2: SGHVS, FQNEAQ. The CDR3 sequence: CASSPGLGSLEQYF. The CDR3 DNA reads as TGTGCCAGCAGCCCGGGACTAGGGAGTCTCGAGCAGTACTTC.

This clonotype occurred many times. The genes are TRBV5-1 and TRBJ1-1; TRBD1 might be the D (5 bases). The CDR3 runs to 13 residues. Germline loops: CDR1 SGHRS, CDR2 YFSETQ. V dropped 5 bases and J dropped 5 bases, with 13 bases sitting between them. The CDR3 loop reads CASSSDSWTEAFF. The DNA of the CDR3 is TGCGCCAGCAGTTCCGACAGCTGGACTGAAGCTTTCTTT.